This record covers a single T cell receptor beta chain. Antigen: not known. Expressed TCRB transcripts were sequenced because the isolated RNA had all been reverse transcribed beforehand. Generated by immunoSEQ multiplex PCR, the TCRdb table keeps only in-frame clones and is missing some. The sample yields more than 250,000 clones, about a fifth seen once. The sample comes from a study of beta chain features in type 1 diabetes. The CDR3 is 14 amino acids. The germline V gene encodes CDR1 MNHEY and CDR2 SMNVEV (reference sequence). Deletions cut 5 bases from V and 2 bases from J, with 12 bases between. Study-level points and caveats: Type 1 diabetes patients showed a moderate but significant shortening of TCRB CDR3s in all four CD4+ subsets. The naive, central memory and Treg TCRB repertoires looked more alike in patients than they did in healthy donors. PCR might favor shorter templates, but any such skew would affect patients and controls equally. Type 1 diabetes patients had fewer VDJ junction insertions and more deletions.

It was via CD45RO/CCR7/CD25/CD127/CD95/CD27 that CD4+ naive, central memory, regulatory and stem cell-like memory cells were sorted. The clonotype originates from a woman aged 40 to 55 with type 1 diabetes. The V and J genes are TRBV27 and TRBJ1-1; D is unresolved. Sequenced sample: naive CD4+ T cells from blood. The CDR3 DNA reads TGTGCCAGCAGTACCCGCGGCTCCAACACTGAAGCTTTCTTT. Translated, it gives CASSTRGSNTEAFF.